This TCR beta chain was captured by sequencing in a study of breast tumors, draining lymph nodes, adjacent tissues (dated by TCRdb to the mid-2010s). About the full investigation: The study compared TCR beta repertoires across tumor, adjacent nontumor tissue and axillary lymph nodes from breast cancer patients. In human breast cancer, the study set out to assess how tumor, surrounding tissue and draining lymph node repertoires relate to one another and whether T cells might be exchanged between them.

Lymph node samples were obtained from the axillary draining lymph nodes of breast cancer patients. For sequencing, an Illumina HiSeq 2000 was employed. TCR beta chain libraries were generated by multiplex PCR amplification. High-throughput sequencing was used to analyze the amplified TCR beta chain products. In-frame beta chains were kept once TCRdb had trimmed the public reads at Q25 with fastp and called clones with MiXCR. A single entry per CDR3 protein holds the most common genes and DNA from its merged rows. This sample holds around 130,000 distinct CDR3 sequences; 15% to 20% were observed only once. Roughly 3.5% of the sample comes from the top ten. Broad study findings and their caveats: The data were considered consistent with most tumor T cells being derived from the lymph node and subsequently expanding within tumor tissue. T-cell repertoire diversity in tumors was found to be lower than in lymph nodes but higher than in nontumor tissue, and preferential V and J gene usage was observed. Tumor and nontumor tissue repertoires were significantly more similar in luminal-like than in basal-like breast cancer. The study presented the conclusion that tumor T cells originate in lymph nodes as consistent with a hypothesis, not as something directly demonstrated.

In this sample, this clonotype turned up many times. Its antigen is not yet known. Base qualities are not provided; no much larger clone lies one nucleotide away. From the cysteine up to the phenylalanine, the CDR3 has a length of 16 residues. Left in the record is the CDR3 DNA by itself, 48 bases read in frame from the first base. V is trimmed back by 1 base and J by 1 base, and the junction contains 6 bases that no gene match accounts for. The germline V gene (reference sequence) yields DFQATT for CDR1 and SNEGSKA for CDR2. This receptor was identified in a female donor with breast cancer. Some clones in this sample may be carry-over from other donors' samples. Sample: axillary lymph node tissue. The V and J segments used are TRBV20-1 and TRBJ2-3, and 9 junctional nucleotides match TRBD1. Read as DNA, the sequence is TGCAGTGCTAGAGCCGTGGACAGGGGCCGCACAGATACGCAGTATTTT. This codes for CSARAVDRGRTDTQYF.